This T cell receptor (beta chain) was sequenced for a study of CD8 T cells in Susac syndrome. With random hexamers, 0.5 to 1 ug RNA was reverse transcribed. TCRdb re-called the immunoSEQ multiplex PCR reads with MiXCR, one entry per CDR3 protein. Altogether around 270,000 distinct CDR3 sequences are present, roughly 85% being singletons, with the ten largest covering 0.21%. Germline V lookup: CDR1 MNHEY, CDR2 SVGEGT. There are 13 residues in the CDR3. The V and J ends lost 2 bases and 7 bases respectively, with 9 bases between them. From blood CD8+ and CD4+ T cells, the TCR beta chain was sequenced. The sequence derives from a human donor with multiple sclerosis. The chain carries TRBV6-2 or TRBV6-3 and TRBJ2-1, with D possibly being TRBD2 (6 bases). The sample comprised CD8+ T cells from PBMCs. The CDR3 is CASSYGRWNEQFF. The DNA of the CDR3 is TGTGCCAGCAGTTACGGGAGGTGGAATGAGCAGTTCTTC.